The source of this T cell receptor (beta chain) is a study of T cells in Graves' hyperthyroidism and ophthalmopathy. Germline values: CDR1 SGHTA, CDR2 FQGNSA. The ends lost 5 bases at V and 4 bases at J; junction bases unmatched: 11. The CDR3 has 16 residues. Regions amplified from RNA transcripts were the TCR beta CDR3 regions. HTBI primers were employed in a first-round RT-PCR of the TCR CDR3. TCRdb redid the calling of the multiplex PCR reads with MiXCR, one entry per CDR3 protein. The table includes over 700,000 distinct CDR3 sequences, roughly 37% detected once. The receptor comes from a man between 18 and 29 years old with Graves' hyperthyroidism. The source material was blood. This chain connects TRBV7-2 to TRBJ1-1; 9 bases match TRBD1. The CDR3, as DNA: TGTGCCAGCAGCGCGAGTGTTGGGACAGGGTCCACTGAAGCTTTCTTT. It is translated as CASSASVGTGSTEAFF.